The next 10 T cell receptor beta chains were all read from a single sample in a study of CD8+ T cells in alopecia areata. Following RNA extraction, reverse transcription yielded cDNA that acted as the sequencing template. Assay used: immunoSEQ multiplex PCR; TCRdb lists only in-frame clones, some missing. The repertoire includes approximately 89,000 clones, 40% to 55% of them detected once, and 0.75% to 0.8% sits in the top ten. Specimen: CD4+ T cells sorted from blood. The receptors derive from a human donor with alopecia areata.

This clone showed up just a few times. The CDR3 protein is CASSPGTDYEQYF. CDR3 DNA sequence: TGTGCCAGCAGTCCCGGGACGGACTACGAGCAGTACTTC. This sequence joins TRBV28 and TRBJ2-7; either TRBD1 or TRBD2 may supply D (5 bases each). Germline assignment: CDR1 MDHEN and CDR2 SYDVKM. This CDR3 is 13 amino acids long. V was cut by 5 bases and J by 3 bases, with 11 bases left in between.

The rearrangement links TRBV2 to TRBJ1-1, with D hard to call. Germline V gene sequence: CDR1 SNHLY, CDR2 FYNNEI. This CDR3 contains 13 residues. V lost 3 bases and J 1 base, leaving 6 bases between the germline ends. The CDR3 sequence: CASSEEGNTEAFF. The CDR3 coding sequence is TGTGCCAGCAGTGAGGAGGGGAACACTGAAGCTTTCTTT.

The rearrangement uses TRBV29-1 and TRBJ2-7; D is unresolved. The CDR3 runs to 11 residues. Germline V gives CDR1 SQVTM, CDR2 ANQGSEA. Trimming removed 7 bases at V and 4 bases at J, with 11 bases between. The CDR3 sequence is CSATTSYEQYF. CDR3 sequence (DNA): TGCAGCGCCACAACTTCGTACGAGCAGTACTTC.

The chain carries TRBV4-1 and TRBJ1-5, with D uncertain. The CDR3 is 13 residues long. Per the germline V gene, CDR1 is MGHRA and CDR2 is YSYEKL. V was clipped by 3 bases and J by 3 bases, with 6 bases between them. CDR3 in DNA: TGCGCCAGCAGCCAGGGGTCCAATCAGCCCCAGCATTTT. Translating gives CASSQGSNQPQHF.

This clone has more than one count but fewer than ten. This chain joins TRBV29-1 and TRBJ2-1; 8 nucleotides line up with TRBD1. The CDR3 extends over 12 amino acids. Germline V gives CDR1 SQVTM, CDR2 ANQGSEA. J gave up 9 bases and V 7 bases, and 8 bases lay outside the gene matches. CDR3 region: CSAIQGVGEQFF. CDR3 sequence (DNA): TGCAGCGCCATACAGGGGGTGGGTGAGCAGTTCTTC.

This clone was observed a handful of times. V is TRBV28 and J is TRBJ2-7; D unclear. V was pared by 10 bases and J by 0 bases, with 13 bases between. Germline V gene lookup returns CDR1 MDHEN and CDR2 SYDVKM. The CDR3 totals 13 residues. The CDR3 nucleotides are TGTGCCATCACCTCTTTAGACTCCTACGAGCAGTACTTC. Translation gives CAITSLDSYEQYF. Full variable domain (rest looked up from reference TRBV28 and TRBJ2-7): DVKVTQSSRYLVKRTGEKVFLECVQDMDHENMFWYRQDPGLGLRLIYFSYDVKMKEKGDIPEGYSVSREKKERFSLILESASTNQTSMYLCAITSLDSYEQYFGPGTRLTVT.

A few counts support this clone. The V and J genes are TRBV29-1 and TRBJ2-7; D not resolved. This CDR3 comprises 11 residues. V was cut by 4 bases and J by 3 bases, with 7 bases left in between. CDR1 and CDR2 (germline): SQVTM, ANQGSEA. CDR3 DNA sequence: TGCAGCGTTGTGACGCTCTACGAGCAGTACTTC. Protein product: CSVVTLYEQYF.

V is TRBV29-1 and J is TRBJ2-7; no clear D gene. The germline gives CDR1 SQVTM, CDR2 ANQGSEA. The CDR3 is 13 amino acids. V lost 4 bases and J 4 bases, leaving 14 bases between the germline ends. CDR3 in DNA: TGCAGCGTTGCGAAGGGCGGAATTTACGAGCAGTACTTC. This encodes CSVAKGGIYEQYF.

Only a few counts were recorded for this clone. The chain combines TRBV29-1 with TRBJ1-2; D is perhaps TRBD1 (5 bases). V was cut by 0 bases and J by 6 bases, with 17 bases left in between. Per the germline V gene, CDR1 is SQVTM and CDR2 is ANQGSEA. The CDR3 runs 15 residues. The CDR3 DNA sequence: TGCAGCGTTGAAGATCGCGAGGGAAGGGGCGATGGCTACACCTTC. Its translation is CSVEDREGRGDGYTF.

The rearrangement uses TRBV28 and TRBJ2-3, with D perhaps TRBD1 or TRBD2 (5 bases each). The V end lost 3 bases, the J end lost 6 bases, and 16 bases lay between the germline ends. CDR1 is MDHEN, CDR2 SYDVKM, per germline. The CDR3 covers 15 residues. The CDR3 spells CASSLSRDRGDTQYF. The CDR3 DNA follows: TGTGCCAGCAGTTTGTCCCGGGACCGGGGCGATACGCAGTATTTT. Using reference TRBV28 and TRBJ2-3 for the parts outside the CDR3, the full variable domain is DVKVTQSSRYLVKRTGEKVFLECVQDMDHENMFWYRQDPGLGLRLIYFSYDVKMKEKGDIPEGYSVSREKKERFSLILESASTNQTSMYLCASSLSRDRGDTQYFGPGTRLTVL.